Below are 10 T cell receptor beta chains sequenced from a single sample in a study of naive and memory T cell subsets. The library had UMIs added by 3' ligation of an oligonucleotide to TCR cDNA. Ligated cDNA underwent four rounds of PCR with nested alpha and beta constant region primers and SP2. One entry per CDR3 protein, called by TCRdb with MiXCR from the 5' RACE reads. The sample includes roughly 60,000 distinct CDR3 sequences, over 7% of them seen just once. The receptors here all came from a male donor in good health.

This clonotype came up many times. The genes are TRBV6-5 and TRBJ2-2; 7 nucleotides line up with TRBD2. CDR1 is MNHEY, CDR2 SVGAGI, per germline. V gave up 6 bases and J gave up 0 bases; unmatched junction bases: 4. The CDR3 contains 15 residues. The DNA of the CDR3 is TGTGCCAGCAGGTCCGGGACTACGAACACCGGGGAGCTGTTTTTT. Translation gives CASRSGTTNTGELFF.

This clonotype was picked up a small number of times. V is TRBV5-5 and J is TRBJ2-3; 10 bases align to TRBD2. CDR1 and CDR2 from the germline V gene are SGHKS and YYEKEE (reference sequence). CDR3 length: 17 residues. Trimming cost V 0 bases and J 4 bases; bases outside gene matches: 8. The CDR3 bases are TGTGCCAGCAGCTTGGCCGGAGCGGGAGGGCCCCCAGATACGCAGTATTTT. Its translation: CASSLAGAGGPPDTQYF. Drawing the rest from reference TRBV5-5 and TRBJ2-3, the complete variable domain is DAGVTQSPTHLIKTRGQQVTLRCSPISGHKSVSWYQQVLGQGPQFIFQYYEKEERGRGNFPDRFSARQFPNYSSELNVNALLLGDSALYLCASSLAGAGGPPDTQYFGPGTRLTVL.

The chain is built from TRBV10-3 and TRBJ2-3; TRBD2 aligns across 7 bases. The junction had 11 bases not matched to a gene; V was cut back by 5 bases and J by 0 bases. CDR1 is ENHRY and CDR2 is SYGVKD in the germline V gene. The CDR3 has 17 amino acids. CDR3 DNA: TGTGCCATCAGTCCGGGTGCCAGCGGGACTAGCACAGATACGCAGTATTTT. Amino acid sequence: CAISPGASGTSTDTQYF.

This clonotype was recorded a few times. The gene calls are TRBV18 and TRBJ1-6; no clear D. Trimming left V 2 bases short and J 8 bases short, with 13 bases between. CDR1 and CDR2 from the germline V gene are KGHSH and LQKENI. CDR3 size: 15 residues. CDR3 in DNA: TGTGCCAGCTCACCAACGAAGGTGTTGGATTCACCCCTCCACTTT. The encoded protein is CASSPTKVLDSPLHF.

V usage is TRBV5-5 and J usage is TRBJ1-1; 8 nucleotides match TRBD1. J was trimmed by 1 base and V by 0 bases; bases with no gene match: 2. CDR3 size: 15 residues. From germline, CDR1 is SGHKS and CDR2 YYEKEE (reference sequence). The CDR3 is CASSLAGTGNTEAFF. The CDR3 coding sequence is TGTGCCAGCAGCTTGGCCGGGACAGGGAACACTGAAGCTTTCTTT.

The chain recombines TRBV20-1 with TRBJ2-7, with 8 bases fitting TRBD2. CDR1 DFQATT and CDR2 SNEGSKA come from the germline V gene (reference sequence). V shed 6 bases and J 0 bases; nucleotides not matched to a gene: 7. CDR3 size: 14 residues. The CDR3 sequence: CSAKSGSYSYEQYF. The CDR3 bases are TGCAGTGCAAAGAGCGGGAGCTACTCCTACGAGCAGTACTTC.

V usage is TRBV6-2 or TRBV6-3 and J usage is TRBJ2-1; 9 bases align to TRBD2. With 2 bases clipped from V and 12 bases from J, the junction kept 14 bases outside the gene matches. The CDR3 loop spans 16 amino acids. Germline-derived CDR1 and CDR2 are MNHEY and SVGEGT. CDR3 region: CASSYGSAGGTVWQFF. The CDR3 bases are TGTGCCAGCAGTTACGGCTCAGCGGGAGGAACGGTATGGCAGTTCTTC.

V is TRBV2 and J is TRBJ2-7; D unclear. The ends were cut back, 2 bases at V and 2 bases at J, with 7 bases in the middle. The CDR3 sequence is 13 residues long. Germline V gives CDR1 SNHLY, CDR2 FYNNEI. This CDR3 reads CASSELGTYEQYF. The CDR3 DNA follows: TGTGCCAGCAGTGAATTGGGGACCTACGAGCAGTACTTC.

The chain has TRBV19 and TRBJ1-2; unclear D gene. The CDR3 spans 17 residues. Trimming took off 5 bases at V and 0 bases at J, with 19 bases between the two ends. Germline V gene sequence: CDR1 LNHDA, CDR2 SQIVND (reference sequence). In DNA, the CDR3 is TGTGCCAGTAGTCGATCGCTGCCCTACGAACCTAACTATGGCTACACCTTC. Translating gives CASSRSLPYEPNYGYTF.

This clonotype was seen a few times. This rearrangement joins TRBV12-3 or TRBV12-4 to TRBJ2-1, with a possible D match to TRBD1 (7 bases). Trimming stripped 6 bases from V and 10 bases from J, with 16 bases between. The CDR3 runs to 13 residues. CDR3 region: CASSSGDSREQFF. DNA for the CDR3: TGTGCCAGCAGCTCGGGGGACAGCAGGGAGCAGTTCTTC.